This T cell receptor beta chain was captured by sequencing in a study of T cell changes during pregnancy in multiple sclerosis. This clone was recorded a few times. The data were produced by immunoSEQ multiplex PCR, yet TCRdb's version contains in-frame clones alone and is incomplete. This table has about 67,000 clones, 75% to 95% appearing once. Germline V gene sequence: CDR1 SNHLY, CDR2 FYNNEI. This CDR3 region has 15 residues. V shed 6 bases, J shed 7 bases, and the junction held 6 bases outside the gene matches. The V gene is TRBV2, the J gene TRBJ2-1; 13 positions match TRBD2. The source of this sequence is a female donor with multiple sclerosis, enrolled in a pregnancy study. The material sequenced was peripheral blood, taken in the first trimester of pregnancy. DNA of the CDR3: TGTGCCAGCAGCGGGACTAGCGGGAAAAATAATGAGCAGTTCTTC. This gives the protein CASSGTSGKNNEQFF.